The 23 T cell receptor beta chains below all came from one sample that was sequenced in a study of cytomegalovirus exposure and HLA in healthy donors. The PCR ran on 60 Vbeta and 13 Jbeta primers. Clones were read by immunoSEQ multiplex PCR, and TCRdb kept only the in-frame ones, dropping some. This table has approximately 130,000 clones, just under 80% appearing once. Sequences were obtained from PBMCs. The receptors shown here come from a woman aged 35 to 49 in good health and CMV-seronegative.

The V call is TRBV5-5, the J call TRBJ1-5, with TRBD1 matching 8 bases. V lost 2 bases to trimming and J lost 3 bases; unmatched junction nucleotides: 4. CDR1 and CDR2 from the germline V gene are SGHKS and YYEKEE (reference sequence). CDR3 length: 15 amino acids. The DNA of the CDR3 is TGTGCCAGCAGCTTCGGACAGGGAATCAATCAGCCCCAGCATTTT. Translation: CASSFGQGINQPQHF. The full variable domain, its missing parts supplied by reference TRBV5-5 and TRBJ1-5, is DAGVTQSPTHLIKTRGQQVTLRCSPISGHKSVSWYQQVLGQGPQFIFQYYEKEERGRGNFPDRFSARQFPNYSSELNVNALLLGDSALYLCASSFGQGINQPQHFGDGTRLSIL.

The chain recombines TRBV28 with TRBJ2-3; D remains unclear. Germline CDR1 and CDR2: MDHEN and SYDVKM. The CDR3 covers 11 residues. Trimming left V 2 bases short and J 6 bases short, with 3 bases between. The DNA for the CDR3 is TGTGCCAGCAGTTTAACTGATACGCAGTATTTT. Translating gives CASSLTDTQYF. Combining the CDR3 with reference TRBV28 and TRBJ2-3 gives the whole variable domain DVKVTQSSRYLVKRTGEKVFLECVQDMDHENMFWYRQDPGLGLRLIYFSYDVKMKEKGDIPEGYSVSREKKERFSLILESASTNQTSMYLCASSLTDTQYFGPGTRLTVL.

CDR3 bases: TGTGCCAGCAGTGAGGCTAGCGGGGGGGACTCCTACGAGCAGTACTTC. Protein product: CASSEASGGDSYEQYF. The chain is built from TRBV2 and TRBJ2-7, with 12 bases fitting TRBD2. The V gene end was trimmed by 3 bases and the J gene end by 0 bases; junction bases not matched to a gene: 3. CDR3 length equals 16 residues. CDR1 and CDR2 (germline): SNHLY, FYNNEI.

The genes are TRBV6-5 and TRBJ1-2; 8 bases align to TRBD1. Germline V CDR1 and CDR2: MNHEY, SVGAGI. The CDR3 totals 13 residues. V dropped 0 bases and J dropped 7; count of bases not matched to a gene: 1. The CDR3 protein is CASSYSTGVGYTF. Written as DNA, the CDR3 is TGTGCCAGCAGTTACTCGACAGGGGTTGGCTACACCTTC.

This clone was counted a single time. The rearrangement links TRBV6-1 to TRBJ1-4; 7 positions agree with TRBD1. The length of the CDR3 is 16 residues. Germline V gives CDR1 MNHNS, CDR2 SASEGT. V was clipped by 2 bases and J by 0 bases; unmatched bases: 3. In nucleotides, the CDR3 is TGTGCCAGCAGTGAATGGGGACAGTCAACTAATGAAAAACTGTTTTTT. This sequence encodes CASSEWGQSTNEKLFF.

The gene calls are TRBV2 and TRBJ2-7; 7 nucleotides match TRBD1. V was pared by 1 base and J by 3 bases, with 6 bases of the junction left unmatched. The CDR3 has 15 residues. CDR1 SNHLY and CDR2 FYNNEI come from the germline V gene. The CDR3: CASSEGRDSFYEQYF. As DNA, the CDR3 is TGTGCCAGCAGTGAAGGCCGGGACAGTTTCTACGAGCAGTACTTC.

The genes are TRBV2 and TRBJ1-1; D gene ambiguous. Germline V gene sequence: CDR1 SNHLY, CDR2 FYNNEI. The CDR3 sequence is 14 residues long. The V and J ends lost 1 base and 5 bases respectively, with 11 bases between them. This chain's CDR3 is CASSEEGGVTEAFF. DNA of the CDR3: TGTGCCAGCAGTGAAGAGGGAGGTGTAACTGAAGCTTTCTTT.

The CDR3 region has the DNA TGTGCCAGCTCACCACCAGGACAGTATAATGAAAAACTGTTTTTT. As protein: CASSPPGQYNEKLFF. The rearrangement joins TRBV18 to TRBJ1-4, with D possibly TRBD1 on 6 matching bases. V was shortened by 0 bases and J by 4 bases, with 9 bases between the two germline ends. CDR1 is KGHSH, CDR2 LQKENI, per germline. This CDR3 is 15 amino acids long.

This chain connects TRBV5-4 to TRBJ1-4, with 8 bases aligning to TRBD1. The CDR3 runs to 16 residues. Germline lookup yields CDR1 SGHNT and CDR2 YYREEE (reference sequence). J lost 4 bases, V lost 4 bases, and 9 bases had no gene match. Here the CDR3 DNA reads TGTGCCAGCAGCCCGGGACAGGCCAGGGGTAATGAAAAACTGTTTTTT. As protein: CASSPGQARGNEKLFF.

This sequence joins TRBV4-1 and TRBJ1-1, with D perhaps TRBD1 (6 bases). The germline CDR1 and CDR2 sequences are MGHRA and YSYEKL. V was trimmed by 0 bases and J by 5 bases, leaving 13 bases between them. This CDR3 region has 15 residues. CDR3 sequence: CASSQEDLQGTEAFF. CDR3 nucleotide sequence: TGCGCCAGCAGCCAAGAAGACCTCCAGGGGACTGAAGCTTTCTTT.

The chain carries TRBV19 and TRBJ2-5; D gene uncertain. V lost 8 bases and J lost 14, with 24 bases in between. This CDR3 comprises 13 residues. CDR1 is LNHDA, CDR2 SQIVND, per germline (reference sequence). The CDR3 nucleotides read TGTGCCAGTTCCTGGTCCTCCTCCTACGAGCAATACTTC. This encodes CASSWSSSYEQYF.

Only a few counts were recorded for this clone. Its ends do not fully match the called genes, so a read error is possible. The rearrangement uses TRBV19 and TRBJ2-4; tentative D call: TRBD2 (7 bases). The CDR3 is 14 amino acids. Germline CDR1 reads LNHDA; CDR2 reads SQIVND (reference sequence). In nucleotides, the CDR3 is TGTGCCAGCCATCGACGGGGGGCTCAAAACAGTCAGTACTTC. This gives the protein CASHRRGAQNSQYF. The full variable domain, completed using reference TRBV19 and TRBJ2-4, is DGGITQSPKYLFRKEGQNVTLSCEQNLNHDAMYWYRQDPGQGLRLIYYSQIVNDFQKGDIAEGYSVSREKKESFPLTVTSAQKNPTAFYLCASHRRGAQNSQYFGAGTRLSVL.

This clone was seen only once. The CDR3 region has the DNA TGCAGCGTTGAAGGGGCTAGCGGGAGAAACGAGCAGTACTTC. It translates to CSVEGASGRNEQYF. The rearrangement links TRBV29-1 to TRBJ2-5; 10 nucleotides align to TRBD2. The DNA end favors TRBJ2-7, so the J call may be wrong. Germline lookup yields CDR1 SQVTM and CDR2 ANQGSEA. CDR3 length: 14 residues.

J is TRBJ2-2 and V is TRBV19, with TRBD2 identical over 13 bases. V dropped 3 bases and J dropped 7; count of bases not matched to a gene: 5. The CDR3 runs to 16 residues. Germline CDR1 LNHDA, CDR2 SQIVND (reference sequence). The CDR3 spells CASSIGLAGEYGELFF. The DNA of the CDR3 is TGTGCCAGTAGTATTGGACTAGCGGGAGAATACGGGGAGCTGTTTTTT.

The genes are TRBV19 and TRBJ1-6; 9 bases are shared with TRBD1. Germline CDR1 and CDR2: LNHDA and SQIVND (reference sequence). V dropped 7 bases and J dropped 9; count of bases not matched to a gene: 7. This CDR3 comprises 14 residues. For the CDR3, the DNA is TGTGCCAGTACCGAGGGACAGGGAGGTTCACCCCTCCACTTT. It yields the protein CASTEGQGGSPLHF.

This clone occurred once. This same CDR3 is encoded by further DNA sequences in the sample. This rearrangement joins TRBV29-1 to TRBJ2-2; a possible D gene is TRBD1 (6 bases). The CDR3 sequence is 11 residues long. V lost 7 bases, J lost 6 bases, and 9 bases lay in between. Germline V lookup: CDR1 SQVTM, CDR2 ANQGSEA. DNA of the CDR3: TGCAGCGCAAGGGGGTCCGGGGAGCTGTTTTTT. The encoded protein is CSARGSGELFF.

The rearrangement uses TRBV19 and TRBJ2-5, with 8 positions matching TRBD2. Gene TRBJ2-7 matches the end of the DNA better, so the J call may be wrong. This CDR3 comprises 13 residues. In germline, CDR1 is LNHDA, CDR2 SQIVND (reference sequence). In DNA, the CDR3 is TGTGCCAGTAGTCTCGGGGGGGACTACGAGCAGTACTTC. As protein: CASSLGGDYEQYF.

This sequence joins TRBV5-1 and TRBJ1-5; 10 bases line up with TRBD1. The CDR3 runs 20 residues. The junction had 12 bases not matched to a gene; V was cut back by 0 bases and J by 0 bases. Germline V gene data show CDR1 as SGHRS and CDR2 as YFSETQ. CDR3 amino acids: CASSLAPSGQGKASNQPQHF. The CDR3, as DNA: TGCGCCAGCAGCTTGGCTCCTTCGGGACAGGGGAAGGCTAGCAATCAGCCCCAGCATTTT.

The V call is TRBV2, the J call TRBJ2-1; D perhaps matches TRBD1 (5 bases). Germline CDR1 and CDR2: SNHLY and FYNNEI. The V and J ends lost 3 bases and 7 bases respectively, with 10 bases between them. The CDR3 has 13 amino acids. Here the CDR3 reads CASSEAGRNEQFF. CDR3 sequence (DNA): TGTGCCAGCAGTGAGGCAGGGCGGAATGAGCAGTTCTTC.

The chain employs TRBV5-1 and TRBJ2-5; D possibly corresponds to TRBD2 (5 bases). Germline assignment: CDR1 SGHRS and CDR2 YFSETQ. V lost 2 bases and J 5 bases, leaving 13 bases between the germline ends. The CDR3 runs to 14 residues. This CDR3 is CASSLPREMETQYF. DNA of the CDR3: TGCGCCAGCAGCTTACCAAGGGAGATGGAGACCCAGTACTTC.

The chain combines TRBV7-9 with TRBJ2-7; TRBD2 matches at 9 bases. The length of the CDR3 is 16 residues. Germline lookup yields CDR1 SEHNR and CDR2 FQNEAQ (reference sequence). Unmatched junction bases numbered 12, after V lost 4 bases and J lost 5 bases. The CDR3 spells CASSWVGGRGANEQYF. CDR3 DNA: TGTGCCAGCAGCTGGGTTGGCGGGAGGGGGGCCAACGAGCAGTACTTC.

Only one count was recorded for this clone. The chain uses TRBV21-1 and TRBJ2-1; the table's D call of TRBD1 was not tested on the DNA. TRBV21-1 is termed a pseudogene. CDR3 length: 16 residues. CDR3 sequence: CASSKADRGAYNEQFF. The DNA of the CDR3 is TGTGCCAGCAGCAAAGCGGACAGGGGGGCCTACAATGAGCAGTTCTTC.

The rearrangement links TRBV29-1 to TRBJ2-1, with a tentative D call TRBD1 (6 bases). Trimming pared 3 bases from V and 6 bases from J, leaving 9 bases between. The CDR3 spans 12 residues. The germline V gene has CDR1 SQVTM and CDR2 ANQGSEA. The CDR3 DNA is TGCAGCGTTGACGACAGGTCCAATGAGCAGTTCTTC. Translation: CSVDDRSNEQFF.